This paragraph reports one T cell receptor beta chain. Its antigen is unknown. No base quality information exists; no much larger clone differs at one position. The trial excluded patients who had a history of autoimmune disease or were on systemic immunosuppression. Peripheral blood for TCR sequencing was collected from all dose cohorts at baseline, on cycle 4 day 1, and on cycle 7 day 1. The samples were drawn from a first-in-human, open-label, multicenter phase I dose-escalation trial of ivuxolimab. Adults with locally advanced or metastatic melanoma, renal cell carcinoma, hepatocellular carcinoma or head and neck squamous cell carcinoma were enrolled in the trial. CD4+ and CD8+ T cells were sorted separately from peripheral blood before TCR sequencing. From the cysteine through the phenylalanine, the CDR3 covers 13 amino acids. Only CDR3 DNA is held: 39 bases, read in frame from base 1. V lost 3 bases and J lost 8 bases; the stretch between them is 8 bases long. The germline V gene (reference sequence) yields SEHNR for CDR1 and FQNEAQ for CDR2.

Genomic DNA was isolated from the sorted cells so that the TCRbeta CDR3 region could be sequenced. The immunoSEQ Assay was used to sequence the TCRbeta CDR3 regions. TCRdb mirrors the immuneACCESS table, restricted to in-frame sequences. Some clones are absent from its copies; in checked studies, under half trace to an unresolved V gene, and the reason for the others is unknown. The sample table contains tens of thousands of clones; only one count was recorded for 65% to 85% of them. 3.5% to 5% of the sample is in the top ten clones. The data originate from a study of OX40 agonist ivuxolimab in advanced cancers. In terms of the full investigation: Ivuxolimab, which targeted the costimulatory receptor OX40 (CD134), was an agonistic, fully human IgG2 monoclonal antibody. Intravenous ivuxolimab was administered to patients every 2 weeks at six dose levels: 0.01, 0.1, 0.3, 1.5, 3 and 10 mg/kg. Of the 50 to 55 patients in dose escalation, about 20 had hepatocellular carcinoma, around 15 had melanoma, 9 had renal cell carcinoma and 9 had head and neck cancer. The dose-escalation cohort was 82.7% male with a mean age of approximately 60 years, ranging from roughly 23 to 85. Patients were allowed to have had prior anti-PD-1, anti-PD-L1 or anti-CTLA-4 therapy, and 40% of the dose-escalation patients had previously received checkpoint inhibitors. Partial responses occurred in three dose-escalation patients: two with cutaneous melanoma and one with hepatocellular carcinoma. Peripheral TCRbeta sequencing aimed to test whether ivuxolimab altered TCR sequence diversity and caused clonal T-cell expansion. The paper reports the monotherapy dose-escalation portion (N of about 47 patients) of the phase I ivuxolimab trial. The research as a whole found: Clonal expansion of both CD4+ and CD8+ blood T cells was observed from baseline to week 6 at doses 0.1 to 3.0 mg/kg. Low levels of normalized T-cell clonal expansion were also seen in some patients who did not respond. In partial responders in the 0.1-3.0 mg/kg groups, normalized peripheral clonal expansion was found to be among the lowest, especially among CD8+ T cells. After ivuxolimab, expanded clones were on average more numerous among CD8+ T cells than among CD4+ T cells. The antigen specificity of the clonally expanded peripheral T cells was not determined.

This sequence was found in an adult with an advanced solid tumor such as melanoma, head and neck, liver or kidney cancer. The chain is assembled from TRBV7-9 and TRBJ1-6; no D gene is confidently identified. Sample: CD4+ or CD8+ T cells sorted from blood, taken in a trial of the OX40 agonist ivuxolimab. The base sequence is TGTGCCAGCAGCTTCAGTTTGGATTCACCCCTCCACTTT. Its translation reads: CASSFSLDSPLHF. The CDR3 plus the reference TRBV7-9 and TRBJ1-6 genes for the other parts give the full variable domain: DTGVSQNPRHKITKRGQNVTFRCDPISEHNRLYWYRQTLGQGPEFLTYFQNEAQLEKSRLLSDRFSAERPKGSFSTLEIQRTEQGDSAMYLCASSFSLDSPLHFGNGTRLTVT.